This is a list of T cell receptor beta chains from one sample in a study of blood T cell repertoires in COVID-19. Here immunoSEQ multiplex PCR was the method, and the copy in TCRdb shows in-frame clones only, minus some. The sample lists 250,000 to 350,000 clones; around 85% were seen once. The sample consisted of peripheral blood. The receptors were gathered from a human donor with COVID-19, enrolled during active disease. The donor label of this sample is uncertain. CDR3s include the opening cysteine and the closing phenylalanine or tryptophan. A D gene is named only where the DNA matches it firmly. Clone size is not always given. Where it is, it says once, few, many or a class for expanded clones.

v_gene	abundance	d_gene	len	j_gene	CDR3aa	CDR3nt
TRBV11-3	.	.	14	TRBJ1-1	CASSFDGVKTEAFF	TGTGCCAGCAGCTTTGACGGGGTGAAGACTGAAGCTTTCTTT
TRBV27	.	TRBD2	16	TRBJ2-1	CASKVIGGSSYNEQFF	TGTGCCAGCAAGGTGATCGGCGGGAGCTCCTACAATGAGCAGTTCTTC
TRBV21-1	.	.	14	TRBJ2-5	CASSKTGGKETQYF	TGTGCCAGCAGCAAAACAGGGGGCAAGGAGACCCAGTACTTC
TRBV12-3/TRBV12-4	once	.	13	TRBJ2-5	CASSPPEQETQYF	TGTGCCAGCAGTCCCCCCGAGCAAGAGACCCAGTACTTC
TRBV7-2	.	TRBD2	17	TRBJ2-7	CASSLILAGGPSYEQYF	TGTGCCAGCAGCTTAATATTGGCGGGAGGCCCCTCCTACGAGCAGTACTTC
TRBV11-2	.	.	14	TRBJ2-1	CASSLAILGNEQFF	TGTGCCAGCAGCTTAGCCATCCTCGGGAATGAGCAGTTCTTC
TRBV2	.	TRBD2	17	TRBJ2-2	CASRAPGTSGPGGELFF	TGTGCCAGCAGGGCCCCCGGGACTAGCGGGCCGGGGGGGGAGCTGTTTTTT
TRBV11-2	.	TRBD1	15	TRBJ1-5	CASSQDRGSWQPQHF	TGTGCCAGCAGCCAAGACAGGGGTTCGTGGCAGCCCCAGCATTTT
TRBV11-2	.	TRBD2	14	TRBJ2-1	CASSGAGGYNEQFF	TGTGCCAGCAGCGGGGCGGGAGGCTACAATGAGCAGTTCTTC
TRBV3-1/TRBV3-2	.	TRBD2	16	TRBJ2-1	CASSPYGLAGGNEQFF	TGTGCCAGCAGCCCCTATGGACTAGCGGGAGGAAATGAGCAGTTCTTC
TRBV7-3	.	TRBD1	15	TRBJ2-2	CASSSGQPNTGELFF	TGTGCCAGCAGCTCGGGACAGCCGAACACCGGGGAGCTGTTTTTT
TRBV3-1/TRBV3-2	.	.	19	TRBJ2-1	CASSGSGNGGKSSYNEQFF	TGTGCCAGCAGCGGTTCAGGTAATGGGGGGAAAAGCTCCTACAATGAGCAGTTCTTC
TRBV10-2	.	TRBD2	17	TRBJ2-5	CASSEPLLAGIQETQYF	TGCGCCAGCAGTGAGCCCCTACTAGCGGGGATACAAGAGACCCAGTACTTC
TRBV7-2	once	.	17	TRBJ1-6	CASSFTLGGSYNSPLHF	TGTGCCAGCAGCTTCACCCTAGGGGGCTCCTATAATTCACCCCTCCACTTT
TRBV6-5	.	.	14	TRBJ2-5	CASTERVSEGTQYF	TGTGCCAGCACCGAACGGGTCTCAGAGGGGACCCAGTACTTC
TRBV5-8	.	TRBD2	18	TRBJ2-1	CASSLVRIVSGSFNEQFF	TGTGCCAGCAGCTTGGTGCGGATAGTTAGCGGGAGTTTCAATGAGCAGTTCTTC
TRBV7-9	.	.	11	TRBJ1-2	CASSFQEGYTF	TGTGCCAGCAGCTTCCAGGAAGGCTACACCTTC
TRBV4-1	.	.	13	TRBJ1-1	CASSQPQGSVAFF	TGCGCCAGCAGCCAACCACAGGGTAGTGTAGCTTTCTTT
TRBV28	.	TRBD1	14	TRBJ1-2	CASSGGTGVGGYTF	TGTGCCAGCAGTGGGGGGACAGGGGTTGGAGGCTACACCTTC
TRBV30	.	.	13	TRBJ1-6	CAWTGGALSPLHF	TGTGCCTGGACTGGCGGGGCCCTTTCACCCCTCCACTTT
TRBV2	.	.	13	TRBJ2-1	CASSGLLVNEQFF	TGTGCCAGCAGTGGGCTTCTAGTCAATGAGCAGTTCTTC
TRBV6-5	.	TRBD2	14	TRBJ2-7	CASMGGTSAYEQYF	TGTGCCAGCATGGGAGGGACTAGCGCCTACGAGCAGTACTTC
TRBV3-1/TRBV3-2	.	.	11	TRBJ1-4	CATYYLEKLFF	TGTGCCACCTATTATTTGGAAAAACTGTTTTTT
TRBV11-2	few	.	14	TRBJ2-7	CASSLGYSSYEQYF	TGTGCCAGCAGCTTAGGTTACAGCTCCTACGAGCAGTACTTC